This TCR beta chain was documented in a study of metastatic and nonmetastatic thyroid tumors (TCRdb year 2020). Background on the whole study: For patients with malignant and with benign thyroid disease, the researchers compared repertoires between peripheral blood samples and tumor or nodule tissue samples. Overall results and qualifications from the work: In both blood and tumor samples, TCR beta diversity was reported to be significantly higher in malignant tumors than in benign nodules.

At least ten counts were recorded for this clone. Its specific antigen is unknown. Per-base qualities were not stored, and no clone one base away is much larger. From its cysteine to its phenylalanine, the CDR3 spans 16 amino acids. Left in the record is the CDR3 DNA by itself, 48 bases read in frame from the first base. For this chain, trimming is 4 bases at the V end and 6 bases at the J end, and the number of junction bases without a gene match is 11. CDR1 and CDR2 are read off the germline V gene (reference sequence) as SGHKS and YYEKEE. Library prep was done by PCR. Sequencing was performed on an Illumina HiSeq 4000. The TCR beta-chain CDR3 region of each patient was profiled by high-throughput sequencing. The authors' pipeline ran thus. A classifier to discriminate distant-metastatic papillary thyroid cancer patients was built from CDR3 differences across clinicopathological groups. The Shannon index was used to assess repertoire diversity, and the Morisita-Horn index was used to assess tumor-blood repertoire similarity. Using fastp at Q25 and MiXCR, TCRdb reprocessed the public reads and kept productive beta chains. The V and J calls reflect TCRdb's pipeline rather than the authors' work. The sample table lists roughly 40,000 clones, 15% to 20% of them with a count of one. Clones ranked in the top ten supply around 3.9% of the sample.

No patient had received any treatment before thyroid surgery. The study retrospectively analysed patient clinical samples collected from about 2012 to 2018 using T-cell receptor beta sequencing. Specimen: blood. The sequence derives from a female donor with papillary thyroid cancer or a benign thyroid nodule (not recorded which). Some clones in this sample may be carry-over from other donors' samples. The chain is made from TRBV5-5 and TRBJ2-7, with 12 central nucleotides matching TRBD1. The base sequence is TGTGCCAGCAGCATCGGGTGGGGACAGGGGGCGATCGAGCAGTACTTC. This translates into CASSIGWGQGAIEQYF.